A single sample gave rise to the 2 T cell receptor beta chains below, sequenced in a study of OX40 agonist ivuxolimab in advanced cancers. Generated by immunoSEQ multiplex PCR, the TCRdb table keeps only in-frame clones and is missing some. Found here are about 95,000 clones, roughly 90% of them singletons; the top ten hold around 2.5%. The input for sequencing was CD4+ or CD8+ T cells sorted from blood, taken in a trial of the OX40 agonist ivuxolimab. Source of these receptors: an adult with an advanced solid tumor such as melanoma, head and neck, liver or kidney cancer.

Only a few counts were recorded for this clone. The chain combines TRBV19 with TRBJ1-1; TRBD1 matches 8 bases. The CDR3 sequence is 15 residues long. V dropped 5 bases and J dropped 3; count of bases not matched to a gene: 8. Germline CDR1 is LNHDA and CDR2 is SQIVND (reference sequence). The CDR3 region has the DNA TGTGCCAGTAGTCCTCGGACAGGGCCGGACACTGAAGCTTTCTTT. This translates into CASSPRTGPDTEAFF.

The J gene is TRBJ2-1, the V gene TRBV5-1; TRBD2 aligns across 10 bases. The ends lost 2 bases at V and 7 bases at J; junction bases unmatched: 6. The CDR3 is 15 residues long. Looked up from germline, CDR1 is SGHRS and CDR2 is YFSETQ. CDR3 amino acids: CASSFASGSLNEQFF. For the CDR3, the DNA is TGCGCCAGCAGCTTCGCTAGCGGGAGTTTAAATGAGCAGTTCTTC.